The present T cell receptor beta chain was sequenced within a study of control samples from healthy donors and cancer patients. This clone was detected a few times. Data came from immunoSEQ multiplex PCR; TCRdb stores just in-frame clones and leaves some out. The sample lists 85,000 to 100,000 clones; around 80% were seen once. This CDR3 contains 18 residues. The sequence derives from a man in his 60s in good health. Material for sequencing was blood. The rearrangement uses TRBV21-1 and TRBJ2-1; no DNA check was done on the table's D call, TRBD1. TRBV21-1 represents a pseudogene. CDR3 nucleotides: TGTGCCAGCAGCAAAAGGGACAGGGGGCGTAGGTCCTACAATGAGCAGTTCTTC. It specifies CASSKRDRGRRSYNEQFF.